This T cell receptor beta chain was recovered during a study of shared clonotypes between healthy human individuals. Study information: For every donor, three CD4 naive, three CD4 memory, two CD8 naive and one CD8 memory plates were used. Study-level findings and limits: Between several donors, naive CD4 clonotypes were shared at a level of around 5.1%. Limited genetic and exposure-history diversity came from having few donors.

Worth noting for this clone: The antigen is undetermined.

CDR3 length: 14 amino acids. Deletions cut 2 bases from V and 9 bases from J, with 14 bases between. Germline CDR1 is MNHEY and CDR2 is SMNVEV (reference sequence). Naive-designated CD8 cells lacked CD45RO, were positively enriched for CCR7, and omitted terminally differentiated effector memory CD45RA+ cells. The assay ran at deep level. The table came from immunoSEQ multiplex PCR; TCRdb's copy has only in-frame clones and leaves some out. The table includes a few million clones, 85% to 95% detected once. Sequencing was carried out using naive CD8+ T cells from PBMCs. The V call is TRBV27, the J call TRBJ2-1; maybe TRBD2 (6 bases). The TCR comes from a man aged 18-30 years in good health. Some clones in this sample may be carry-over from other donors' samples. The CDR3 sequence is CASSLIGRGGEQFF. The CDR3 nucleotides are TGTGCCAGCAGTTTAATTGGCCGGGGAGGTGAGCAGTTCTTC.